This record looks at one TCR beta chain sequence and its context. Its antigen remains unidentified. CDR3 size: 16 residues. Germline assignment: CDR1 LNHDA and CDR2 SQIVND (reference sequence). Germline trimming cut 7 bases from V and 0 bases from J; bases unmatched to any gene: 7. This record belongs to a study of cytomegalovirus exposure and HLA in healthy donors. Whole-study findings and limits: Relative to the approximately 630-donor mean, N-insertions were reportedly fewer in an Asian-associated ancestry cluster in a later analysis.

It was with 60 Vbeta and 13 Jbeta primers that the PCR ran. Produced via immunoSEQ multiplex PCR; TCRdb's table is partial and in-frame only. Of about 80,000 clones detected, 62% appear once; the ten largest clones hold roughly 4%. The sequencing sample was made of PBMCs. The rearrangement links TRBV19 to TRBJ2-3; 10 nucleotides agree with TRBD2. The TCR originated in a male donor in good health and CMV-seropositive. The DNA of the CDR3 is TGTGCCAGTACAGGGGGACTAGCGTTTAGCACAGATACGCAGTATTTT. It encodes CASTGGLAFSTDTQYF.